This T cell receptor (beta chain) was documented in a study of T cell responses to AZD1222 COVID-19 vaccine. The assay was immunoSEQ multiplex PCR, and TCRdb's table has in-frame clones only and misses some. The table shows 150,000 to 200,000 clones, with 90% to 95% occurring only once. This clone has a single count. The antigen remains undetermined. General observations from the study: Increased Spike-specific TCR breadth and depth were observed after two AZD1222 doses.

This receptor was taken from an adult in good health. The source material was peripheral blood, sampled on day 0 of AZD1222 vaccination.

CDR3 protein: CASSPVRDRVGNEQFF. The DNA for the CDR3 is TGTGCCAGCAGCCCAGTCCGGGACAGGGTGGGCAATGAGCAGTTCTTC. V and J are TRBV5-6 and TRBJ2-1; 9 positions agree with TRBD1. The CDR3 sequence is 16 residues long. Germline-derived CDR1 and CDR2 are SGHDT and YYEEEE. The V segment lost 4 bases and the J segment 6 bases; nucleotides outside the gene matches: 11.